Listed below are T cell receptor beta chains from one sample, sequenced in a study of control samples from healthy donors and cancer patients. TCRdb keeps only in-frame clones here, not all; method: immunoSEQ multiplex PCR. The sample yields some 150,000 clones, 93% seen once. What was sequenced was blood. All receptors derive from a woman aged 55-70 years in good health. The CDR3 runs from the conserved cysteine through the conserved F or W. D genes are given only for firm matches. A clone size is listed for some rows: how often the clone was seen (once, few, many), or a class if it is expanded.

cdr3_length j_call d_call clone_size v_call cdr3_nt cdr3_aa
14 TRBJ2-5 TRBD2 NA TRBV11-2 TGTGCCAGCAGCTTAGCGGGGGGGACGAAGACCCAGTACTTC CASSLAGGTKTQYF
17 TRBJ1-2 TRBD1 NA TRBV7-9 TGTGCCAGCAGCTTCCAAGGGGGCTTATTAGCTAACTATGGCTACACCTTC CASSFQGGLLANYGYTF
18 TRBJ1-2 NA NA TRBV5-6 TGTGCCAGCAGCTCGATAATGTTAGGGGGAACTGCTAACTATGGCTACACCTTC CASSSIMLGGTANYGYTF
13 TRBJ2-1 NA NA TRBV5-8 TGTGCCAGCAGCTTTCGGAACTTGGATGAGCAGTTCTTC CASSFRNLDEQFF
13 TRBJ1-2 NA NA TRBV7-9 TGTGCCAGCAGCCCGCCTGTCGCGGGTGGCTACACCTTC CASSPPVAGGYTF
14 TRBJ1-5 TRBD1 NA TRBV2 TGTGCCAGCAGTTCGACAGGGGACAATCAGCCCCAGCATTTT CASSSTGDNQPQHF
13 TRBJ2-4 TRBD2 NA TRBV3-1/TRBV3-2 TGTGCCAGCAGCCAAGGGGGGGGAAACATTCAGTACTTC CASSQGGGNIQYF
14 TRBJ1-5 TRBD1 NA TRBV6-1 TGTGCCAGCAGTACCCGGACAGGGGAACAGCCCCAGCATTTT CASSTRTGEQPQHF
13 TRBJ2-1 NA NA TRBV30 TGTGCCTGGAGGGAGGGACACTACAATGAGCAGTTCTTC CAWREGHYNEQFF
16 TRBJ1-2 NA NA TRBV7-9 TGTGCCAGCAGCAATATCGGGAGAGGGTTTGAGTATGGCTACACCTTC CASSNIGRGFEYGYTF
13 TRBJ1-2 NA NA TRBV29-1 TGCAGCGCCCTAATAGGACGGAACTATGGCTACACCTTC CSALIGRNYGYTF
13 TRBJ2-3 NA once TRBV5-1 TGCGCCAGCAGCTCCCTTGGGACAGATACGCAGTATTTT CASSSLGTDTQYF
15 TRBJ1-2 TRBD1 NA TRBV7-8 TGTGCCAGCAGCTATTCCGGGACAGAAAGCTATGGCTACACCTTC CASSYSGTESYGYTF
16 TRBJ1-6 NA NA TRBV25-1 TGTGCCAGCAGTGAATCCGGGAGGGGAAAGGGTTCACCCCTCCACTTT CASSESGRGKGSPLHF
14 TRBJ1-3 TRBD1 NA TRBV18 TGTGCCAGCTTCGCGGACAGGGCTGGAAACACCATATATTTT CASFADRAGNTIYF
18 TRBJ1-6 TRBD1 NA TRBV6-2/TRBV6-3 TGTGCCAGCAGTTCGACTAGACAGGGAAGGGATCATAATTCACCCCTCCACTTT CASSSTRQGRDHNSPLHF
19 TRBJ2-4 TRBD2 NA TRBV13 TGTGCCAGCAGCCCCCAATTAGCGGGGGGCCTTCTAGCCAAAAACATTCAGTACTTC CASSPQLAGGLLAKNIQYF
15 TRBJ1-1 NA few TRBV11-3 TGTGCCAGCAGCTTAGGGGAGGCAGAGAACACTGAAGCTTTCTTT CASSLGEAENTEAFF
13 TRBJ2-3 TRBD1 once TRBV5-4 TGTGCCAGCAGCTTACAGGGGGCAGATACGCAGTATTTT CASSLQGADTQYF
12 TRBJ1-2 NA NA TRBV19 TGTGCCAGTAGTTTACCGGGAGATGGCTACACCTTC CASSLPGDGYTF
13 TRBJ1-1 NA NA TRBV6-2/TRBV6-3 TGTGCCAGCAGTTACTGGGGGGGGCTCGAAGCTTTCTTT CASSYWGGLEAFF
13 TRBJ1-2 NA once TRBV7-2 TGTGCCAGCAGCCCAGACCAGATTCGTGGCTACACCTTC CASSPDQIRGYTF
13 TRBJ1-1 NA few TRBV5-1 TGCGCCAGCAGCAGTGACGCGAACACTGAAGCTTTCTTT CASSSDANTEAFF
15 TRBJ1-2 NA NA TRBV6-1 TGTGCCAGCAGTGAGAGGTTAGGGACACCGATGGACTACACCTTC CASSERLGTPMDYTF
14 TRBJ1-2 NA NA TRBV20-1 TGCAGTGCTAGTCAAAGCGGACGGATCTATGGCTACACCTTC CSASQSGRIYGYTF
16 TRBJ2-1 TRBD2 NA TRBV5-1 TGCGCCAGCAGCCGGGCGGGGGTCTCGGCCTACAATGAGCAGTTCTTC CASSRAGVSAYNEQFF
17 TRBJ2-1 TRBD2 NA TRBV24-1 TGTGCCACCAGTGATTCCGCCTTTGCGGGGGGGTTGAGTGAGCAGTTCTTC CATSDSAFAGGLSEQFF
16 TRBJ1-2 NA NA TRBV15 TGTGCCACCAGGAGAGCAGTCTCCGGGCCTAACTATGGCTACACCTTC CATRRAVSGPNYGYTF
14 TRBJ1-5 TRBD1 few TRBV2 TGTGCCAGCAGTGAAGACAGGGGGCTTCAGCCCCAGCATTTT CASSEDRGLQPQHF
16 TRBJ2-3 NA NA TRBV3-1/TRBV3-2 TGTGCCAGCAGCCTGGGGACCGGGGGGCACGGAGATACGCAGTATTTT CASSLGTGGHGDTQYF
12 TRBJ1-6 NA NA TRBV5-5 TGTGCCAGCCCTCTTCTAGGCCATCCCCTCCACTTT CASPLLGHPLHF
17 TRBJ1-1 NA NA TRBV6-2/TRBV6-3 TGTGCCAGCAGTTTGCGGCAGGCCCCTACCATGAACACTGAAGCTTTCTTT CASSLRQAPTMNTEAFF
13 TRBJ2-3 NA NA TRBV30 TGTGCCGGAGGATTGGGAAGCACAGATACGCAGTATTTT CAGGLGSTDTQYF
16 TRBJ1-6 NA once TRBV20-1 TGCAGTGCTAGTAGTGCAGGAAGCTCCTATAATTCACCCCTCCACTTT CSASSAGSSYNSPLHF
18 TRBJ2-6 NA NA TRBV6-2/TRBV6-3 TGTGCCAGCAGTTTGGCAGAAAAGCCTTCAGGTGGGGCCAACGTCCTGACTTTC CASSLAEKPSGGANVLTF
18 TRBJ2-1 TRBD2 NA TRBV10-3 TGTGCCATCAGTGAGGGGCGTAGCGGGAGCAGGTCCTACAATGAGCAGTTCTTC CAISEGRSGSRSYNEQFF
15 TRBJ1-1 TRBD1 NA TRBV5-1 TGCGCCAGCAGCTACGGACAGGGCGGGAGCACTGAAGCTTTCTTT CASSYGQGGSTEAFF
19 TRBJ2-5 NA NA TRBV18 TGTGCCAGCTCACCACCGAGGAATCCCGGACGCAGGTACCAAGAGACCCAGTACTTC CASSPPRNPGRRYQETQYF
11 TRBJ2-7 NA once TRBV20-1 TGCAGTGCTAATAGGGCCTACGAGCAGTACTTC CSANRAYEQYF
16 TRBJ2-3 TRBD2 few TRBV4-2 TGTGCCAGCAGCCCGGTAGCGGGGGGGGGAACAGATACGCAGTATTTT CASSPVAGGGTDTQYF
17 TRBJ2-1 TRBD2 NA TRBV7-9 TGTGCCAGCCCCCCTTTTAGCGGCGGGGGTCTGTACAATGAGCAGTTCTTC CASPPFSGGGLYNEQFF
15 TRBJ2-3 NA NA TRBV7-3 TGTGCCAGCAGCTCCCGGCAGGGGGGAGGGAATACGCAGTATTTT CASSSRQGGGNTQYF
15 TRBJ2-2 NA NA TRBV12-2 TGTGCAAGTCGCGCCAGGACAGGGGACACCGGGGAGCTGTTTTTT CASRARTGDTGELFF
16 TRBJ1-6 NA NA TRBV15 TGTGCCACCAGCAGCACTACGAACTCCTATAATTCACCCCTCCACTTT CATSSTTNSYNSPLHF
13 TRBJ1-2 NA NA TRBV6-5 TGTGCCACTCAAGCGAGGGGCACCTATGGCTACACCTTC CATQARGTYGYTF
15 TRBJ2-7 NA NA TRBV19 TGTGCCAGTAGTCCACACTCCGGGAATTACTACGAGCAGTACTTC CASSPHSGNYYEQYF
13 TRBJ1-3 TRBD1 NA TRBV2 TGTGCCAGCAGAACAGGGGCTGGAAACACCATATATTTT CASRTGAGNTIYF
14 TRBJ1-4 NA once TRBV5-1 TGCGCCAGCAGCTTGGAAGGGTCTAATGAAAAACTGTTTTTT CASSLEGSNEKLFF
16 TRBJ1-2 NA NA TRBV2 TGTGCCAGCAGTGAAACCAACTTAGTGTGGAACTATGGCTACACCTTC CASSETNLVWNYGYTF
13 TRBJ1-1 TRBD1 NA TRBV5-1 TGCGCCAGCAGAGCGGGGACAGATCATGAAGCTTTCTTT CASRAGTDHEAFF
14 TRBJ1-3 NA NA TRBV15 TGTGCCACCAGCAGAGACAGGGGTATAAACACCATATATTTT CATSRDRGINTIYF
15 TRBJ1-3 NA NA TRBV19 TGTGCCAGTAAGCGGACCTGGGACTCTGGAAACACCATATATTTT CASKRTWDSGNTIYF
14 TRBJ1-1 NA NA TRBV7-9 TGTGCCAGCAGCTTACAGGTACATAACACTGAAGCTTTCTTT CASSLQVHNTEAFF
15 TRBJ2-5 NA once TRBV6-5 TGTGCCAGCAGGGCAACGGGACTCCCCTGGGGGACCCAGTACTTC CASRATGLPWGTQYF
16 TRBJ2-5 NA NA TRBV7-3 TGTGCCAGCAGCTTAGGTCCCACTGGGGGACAAGAGACCCAGTACTTC CASSLGPTGGQETQYF